The T cell receptor (beta chain) under discussion was sequenced for a study of OX40 agonist ivuxolimab in advanced cancers. As for the study in general: Patients receiving dose escalation had hepatocellular carcinoma, melanoma, renal cell or head and neck cancer.

Worth noting for this clone: Its antigen is undetermined.

The study, taken as a whole, reports: The study found that CD8+ T cells averaged more expanded clones than CD4+.

V lost 0 bases to trimming and J lost 5 bases, with 20 bases between them. From germline, CDR1 is LGHNA and CDR2 YNFKEQ. The CDR3 contains 18 residues. Sequencing used immunoSEQ multiplex PCR; TCRdb keeps in-frame clones, though not all of them. The data hold roughly 93,000 clones, with under 95% observed a single time. The chain carries TRBV4-2 and TRBJ1-5; no definite D call. The sample consisted of CD4+ or CD8+ T cells sorted from blood, taken in a trial of the OX40 agonist ivuxolimab. The TCR was taken from an adult with an advanced solid tumor such as melanoma, head and neck, liver or kidney cancer. In DNA, the CDR3 is TGTGCCAGCAGCCAAGATTGGCAGCTCCCCCCCGGGGATCAGCCCCAGCATTTT. It encodes CASSQDWQLPPGDQPQHF.